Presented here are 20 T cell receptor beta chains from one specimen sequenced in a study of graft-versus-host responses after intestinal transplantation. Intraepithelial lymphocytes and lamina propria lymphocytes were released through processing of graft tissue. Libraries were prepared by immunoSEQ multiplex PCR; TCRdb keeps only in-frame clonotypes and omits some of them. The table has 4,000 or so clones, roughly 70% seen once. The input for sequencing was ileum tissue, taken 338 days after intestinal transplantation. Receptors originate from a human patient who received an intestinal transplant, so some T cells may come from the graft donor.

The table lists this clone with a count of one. The CDR3 is CASSEVGGGDNEQFF. CDR3 DNA: TGTGCCAGCAGTGAAGTGGGGGGAGGTGACAATGAGCAGTTCTTC. This chain connects TRBV6-1 to TRBJ2-1; maybe TRBD2 (6 bases). CDR1 and CDR2 from the germline V gene are MNHNS and SASEGT. This CDR3 is 15 amino acids long. V lost 1 base and J 5 bases, leaving 12 bases between the germline ends.

The CDR3 region has the DNA TGTGCCAGCAGTTTATATCTAGGTGAAGGCACAGATACGCAGTATTTT. Amino acid sequence: CASSLYLGEGTDTQYF. This chain links TRBV28 with TRBJ2-3, with D unresolved. V lost 1 base and J 1 base, leaving 12 bases between the germline ends. CDR1 is MDHEN and CDR2 is SYDVKM in the germline V gene. The CDR3 spans 16 residues.

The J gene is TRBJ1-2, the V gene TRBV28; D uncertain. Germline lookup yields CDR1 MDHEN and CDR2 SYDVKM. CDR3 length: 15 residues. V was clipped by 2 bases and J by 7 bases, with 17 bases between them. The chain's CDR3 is CASSLGSLAAGGYTF. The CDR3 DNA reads TGTGCCAGCAGTTTAGGTAGCTTAGCGGCGGGTGGCTACACCTTC.

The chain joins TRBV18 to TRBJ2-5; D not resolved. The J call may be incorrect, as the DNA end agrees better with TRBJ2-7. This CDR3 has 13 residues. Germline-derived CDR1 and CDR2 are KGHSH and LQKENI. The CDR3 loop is CASSQCTACEQYF. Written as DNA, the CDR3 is TGTGCCAGCTCACAGTGTACCGCCTGCGAGCAGTACTTC.

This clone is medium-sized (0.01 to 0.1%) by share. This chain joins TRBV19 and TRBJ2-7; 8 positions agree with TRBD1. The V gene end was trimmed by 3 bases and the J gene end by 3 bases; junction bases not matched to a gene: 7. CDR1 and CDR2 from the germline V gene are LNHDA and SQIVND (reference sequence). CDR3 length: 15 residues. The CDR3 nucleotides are TGTGCCAGTAGTATCGGGACAGGTAAACGCTACGAGCAGTACTTC. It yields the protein CASSIGTGKRYEQYF.

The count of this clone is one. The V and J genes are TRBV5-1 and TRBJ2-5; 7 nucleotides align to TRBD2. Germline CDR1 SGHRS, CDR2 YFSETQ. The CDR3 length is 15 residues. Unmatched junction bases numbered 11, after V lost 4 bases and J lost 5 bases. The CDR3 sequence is CASSVQDRGGETQYF. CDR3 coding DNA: TGCGCCAGCAGCGTCCAAGACCGGGGAGGGGAGACCCAGTACTTC.

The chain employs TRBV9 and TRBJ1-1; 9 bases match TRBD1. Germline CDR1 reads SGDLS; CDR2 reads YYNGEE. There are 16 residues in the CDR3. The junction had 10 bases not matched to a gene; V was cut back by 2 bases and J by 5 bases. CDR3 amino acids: CASSVSSQGAGTEAFF. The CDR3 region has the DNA TGTGCCAGCAGCGTCTCCTCACAGGGGGCAGGTACTGAAGCTTTCTTT.

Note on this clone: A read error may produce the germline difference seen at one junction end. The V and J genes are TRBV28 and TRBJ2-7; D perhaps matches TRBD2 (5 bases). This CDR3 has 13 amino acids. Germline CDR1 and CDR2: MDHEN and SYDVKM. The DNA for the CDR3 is TGTGCCAGCAGTTATGACTCGGGGATCCCTATGAGATTC. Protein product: CASSYDSGIPMRF.

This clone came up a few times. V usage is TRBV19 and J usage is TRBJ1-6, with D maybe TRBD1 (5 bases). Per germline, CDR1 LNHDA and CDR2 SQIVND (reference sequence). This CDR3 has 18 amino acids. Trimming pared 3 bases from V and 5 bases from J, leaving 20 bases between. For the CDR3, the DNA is TGTGCCAGTAGTATTAAATCCATCAACCGGGGGGATAATTCACCCCTCCACTTT. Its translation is CASSIKSINRGDNSPLHF.

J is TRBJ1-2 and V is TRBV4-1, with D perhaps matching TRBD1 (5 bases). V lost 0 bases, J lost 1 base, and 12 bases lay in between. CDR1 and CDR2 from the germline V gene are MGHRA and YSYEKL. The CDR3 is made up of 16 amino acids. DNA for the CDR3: TGCGCCAGCAGCCAAGATCGAGGGACTTTTAACTATGGCTACACCTTC. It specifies CASSQDRGTFNYGYTF.

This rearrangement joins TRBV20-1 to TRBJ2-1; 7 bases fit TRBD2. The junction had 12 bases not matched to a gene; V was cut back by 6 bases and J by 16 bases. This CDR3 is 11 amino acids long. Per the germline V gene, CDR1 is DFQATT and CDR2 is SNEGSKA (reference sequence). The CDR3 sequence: CSAPTRLADFF. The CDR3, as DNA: TGCAGTGCGCCCACCCGGCTAGCGGACTTCTTC.

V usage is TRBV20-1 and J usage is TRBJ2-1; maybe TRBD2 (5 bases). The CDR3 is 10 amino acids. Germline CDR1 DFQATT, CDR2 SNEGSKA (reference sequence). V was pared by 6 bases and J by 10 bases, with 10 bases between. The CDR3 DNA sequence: TGCAGTGCGGGAGCTCGCGAGCAGTTCTTC. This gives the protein CSAGAREQFF.

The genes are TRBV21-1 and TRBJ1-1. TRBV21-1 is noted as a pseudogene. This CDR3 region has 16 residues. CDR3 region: CASRFFIATIRTEAFF. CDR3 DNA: TGTGCCAGCAGGTTCTTCATAGCTACAATTCGCACTGAAGCTTTCTTT.

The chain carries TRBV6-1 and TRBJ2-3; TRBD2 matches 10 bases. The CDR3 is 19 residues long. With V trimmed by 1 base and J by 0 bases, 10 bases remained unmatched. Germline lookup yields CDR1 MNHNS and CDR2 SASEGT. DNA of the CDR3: TGTGCCAGCAGTGAAGGTGGGGCGCTAGCGGGGGCGAGCACAGATACGCAGTATTTT. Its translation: CASSEGGALAGASTDTQYF.

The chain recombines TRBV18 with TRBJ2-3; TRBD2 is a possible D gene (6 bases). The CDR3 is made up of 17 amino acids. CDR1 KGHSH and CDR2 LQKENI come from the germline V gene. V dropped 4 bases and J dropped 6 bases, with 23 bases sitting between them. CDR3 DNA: TGTGCCAGCTCACTACAGAGACTAGATTATGAGGGTGATACGCAGTATTTT. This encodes CASSLQRLDYEGDTQYF.

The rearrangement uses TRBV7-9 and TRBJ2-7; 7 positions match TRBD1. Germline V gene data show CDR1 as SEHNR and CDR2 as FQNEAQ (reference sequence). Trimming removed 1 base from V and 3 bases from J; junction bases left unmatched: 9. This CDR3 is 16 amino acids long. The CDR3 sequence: CASSLGQGPPYYEQYF. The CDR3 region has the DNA TGTGCCAGCAGCTTAGGACAGGGTCCCCCCTACTACGAGCAGTACTTC.

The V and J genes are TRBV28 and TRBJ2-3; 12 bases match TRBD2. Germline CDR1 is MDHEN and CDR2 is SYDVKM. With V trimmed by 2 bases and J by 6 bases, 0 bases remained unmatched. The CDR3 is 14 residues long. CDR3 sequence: CASSLLAGGDTQYF. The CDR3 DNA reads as TGTGCCAGCAGTTTACTAGCGGGGGGGGATACGCAGTATTTT.

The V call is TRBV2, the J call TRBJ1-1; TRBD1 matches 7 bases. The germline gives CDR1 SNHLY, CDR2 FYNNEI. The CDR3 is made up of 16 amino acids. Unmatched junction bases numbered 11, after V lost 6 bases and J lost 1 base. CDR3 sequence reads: CASRHLTGAANTEAFF. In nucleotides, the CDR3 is TGTGCCAGCAGGCATCTCACAGGGGCCGCGAACACTGAAGCTTTCTTT. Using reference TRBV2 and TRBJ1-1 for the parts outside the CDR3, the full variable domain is EPEVTQTPSHQVTQMGQEVILRCVPISNHLYFYWYRQILGQKVEFLVSFYNNEISEKSEIFDDQFSVERPDGSNFTLKIRSTKLEDSAMYFCASRHLTGAANTEAFFGQGTRLTVV.

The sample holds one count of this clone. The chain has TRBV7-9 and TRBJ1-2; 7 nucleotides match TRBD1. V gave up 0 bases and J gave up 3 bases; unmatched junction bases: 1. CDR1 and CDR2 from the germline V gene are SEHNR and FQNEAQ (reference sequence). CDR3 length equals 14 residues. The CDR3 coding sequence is TGTGCCAGCAGCTTAGCTGGGACAGACTATGGCTACACCTTC. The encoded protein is CASSLAGTDYGYTF. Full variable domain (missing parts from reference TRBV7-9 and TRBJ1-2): DTGVSQNPRHKITKRGQNVTFRCDPISEHNRLYWYRQTLGQGPEFLTYFQNEAQLEKSRLLSDRFSAERPKGSFSTLEIQRTEQGDSAMYLCASSLAGTDYGYTFGSGTRLTVV.

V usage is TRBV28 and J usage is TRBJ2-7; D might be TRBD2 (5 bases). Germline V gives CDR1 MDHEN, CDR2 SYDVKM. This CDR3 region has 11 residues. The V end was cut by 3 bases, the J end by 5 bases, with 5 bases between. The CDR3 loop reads CASSLGDEQYF. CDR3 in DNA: TGTGCCAGCAGTTTGGGAGACGAGCAGTACTTC.